This TCR beta chain was retrieved from a study of beta chain features in type 1 diabetes. The CDR3 is 14 residues long. V dropped 4 bases and J dropped 1 base, with 11 bases sitting between them. CDR1 is LNHDA and CDR2 is SQIVND in the germline V gene (reference sequence). Investigators reverse transcribed all isolated RNA, so they sequenced expressed TCRB transcripts. Using immunoSEQ multiplex PCR, the repertoire was profiled, and TCRdb retains in-frame clones only, with some absent. The table lists some 14,000 clones, 55% to 70% of them singletons. In this sample, this clone turned up a few times. As yet, its antigen is unknown. Study-wide results and caveats: Type 1 diabetes patients showed a moderate but significant shortening of TCRB CDR3s in all four CD4+ subsets. Diminished insertions and augmented deletions at VDJ junctions characterized type 1 diabetes patients.

Sample: stem cell memory CD4+ T cells from blood. The V and J genes are TRBV19 and TRBJ2-7, with unresolved D. This sequence was found in a woman aged 18-35 years with type 1 diabetes. CDR3 DNA sequence: TGTGCCAGTAGTACGAGCGCCGATTCCTACGAGCAGTACTTC. Protein sequence: CASSTSADSYEQYF.